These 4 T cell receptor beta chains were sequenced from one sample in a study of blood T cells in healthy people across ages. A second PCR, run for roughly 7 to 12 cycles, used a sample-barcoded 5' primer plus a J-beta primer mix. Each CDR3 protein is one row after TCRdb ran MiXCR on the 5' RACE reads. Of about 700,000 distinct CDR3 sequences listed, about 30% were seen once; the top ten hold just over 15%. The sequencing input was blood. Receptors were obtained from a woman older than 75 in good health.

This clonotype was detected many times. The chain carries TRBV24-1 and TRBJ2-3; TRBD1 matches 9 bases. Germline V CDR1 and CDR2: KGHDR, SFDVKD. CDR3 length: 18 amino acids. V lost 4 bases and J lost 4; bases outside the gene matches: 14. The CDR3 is CATSEPLTLTGGADTQYF. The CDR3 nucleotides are TGTGCCACCAGTGAGCCCCTGACACTGACAGGGGGGGCAGATACGCAGTATTTT.

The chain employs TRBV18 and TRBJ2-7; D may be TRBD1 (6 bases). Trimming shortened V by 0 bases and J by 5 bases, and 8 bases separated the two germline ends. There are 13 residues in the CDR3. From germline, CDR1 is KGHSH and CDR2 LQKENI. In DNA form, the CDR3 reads TGTGCCAGCTCACCACCCCAGGGGAACGAGCAGTACTTC. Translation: CASSPPQGNEQYF.

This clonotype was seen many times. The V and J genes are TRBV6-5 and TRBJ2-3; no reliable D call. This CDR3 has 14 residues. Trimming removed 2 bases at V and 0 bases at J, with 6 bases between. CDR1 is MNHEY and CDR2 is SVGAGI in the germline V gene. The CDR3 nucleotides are TGTGCCAGCAGTTACGCTTCTAGCACAGATACGCAGTATTTT. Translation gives CASSYASSTDTQYF.

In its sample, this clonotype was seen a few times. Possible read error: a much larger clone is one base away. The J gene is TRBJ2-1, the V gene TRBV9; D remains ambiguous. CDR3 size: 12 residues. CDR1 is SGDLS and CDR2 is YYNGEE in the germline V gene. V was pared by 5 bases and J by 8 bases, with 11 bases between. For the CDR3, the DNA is TGTGCCAGCAGTCAACCCGGAGATGAGCAGTTCTTC. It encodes CASSQPGDEQFF.